The TCR beta chain described here comes from a study of shared clonotypes between healthy human individuals. Over several immunoSEQ plates, each subset's genomic DNA was distributed in even portions. Under the authors' procedure: Because ImmunoSEQ provided only junction sequences with no quality scores, the filtering differed. The table came from immunoSEQ multiplex PCR; TCRdb's copy has only in-frame clones and leaves some out. That table is the source of V, J and clone size, and D and trimming were worked out from the DNA. The sample includes roughly 760,000 clones, roughly 70% of them seen just once. This CDR3 region has 17 residues. After removal of 0 bases from V and 7 bases from J, the junction contained 9 bases not matched to a gene. The V gene's germline CDR1 is LNHDA and CDR2 SQIVND (reference sequence). General observations from the study: Shared clonotypes: 4.5% to 5% naive CD4, around 3.5% naive CD8, roughly 2.2% memory CD4, approximately 0.37% memory CD8.

Worth noting for this clone: The antigen is not known.

The chain recombines TRBV19 with TRBJ2-1, with 10 bases lining up with TRBD2. The sequenced sample was memory CD4+ T cells sorted from blood. Subset denoted: CD45RA-negative fraction. This clonotype was obtained from a woman aged 25 to 45 in good health. CDR3 protein: CASSIDRASGSRNEQFF. The CDR3 DNA reads as TGTGCCAGTAGTATAGATCGGGCTAGCGGGAGTCGTAATGAGCAGTTCTTC.